This TCR beta chain was sequenced during a study of beta chain features in type 1 diabetes. This clone was recorded a few times. Its matching antigen is unknown. Averaging roughly 110 mL, one heparinised blood draw was given by each donor. Sorted populations were all over 95% pure. With V trimmed by 4 bases and J by 1 base, 3 bases remained unmatched. In germline, CDR1 is LNHDA, CDR2 SQIVND (reference sequence). The CDR3 is 15 residues long. Expressed TCRB transcripts were sequenced after all isolated RNA was converted to cDNA. Here immunoSEQ multiplex PCR was the method, and the copy in TCRdb shows in-frame clones only, minus some. Of roughly 150,000 clones in the sample, around 9.7% are singletons; the top ten hold roughly 0.72%. Study results and limitations: Patients' naive, central memory and Treg TCRB repertoires seemed closer to one another than those of healthy donors. All four CD4+ subsets from Type 1 diabetes patients carried moderately but significantly shorter TCRB CDR3s. Any HLA type influence on TCRB rearrangement was left unresolved here.

What was sequenced was central memory CD4+ T cells from blood. The source is a woman in her thirties with type 1 diabetes. This chain connects TRBV19 to TRBJ1-1; 10 bases line up with TRBD1. The CDR3 region has the DNA TGTGCCAGTAGTACTCGGACAGGGGGGAACACTGAAGCTTTCTTT. Translated: CASSTRTGGNTEAFF.